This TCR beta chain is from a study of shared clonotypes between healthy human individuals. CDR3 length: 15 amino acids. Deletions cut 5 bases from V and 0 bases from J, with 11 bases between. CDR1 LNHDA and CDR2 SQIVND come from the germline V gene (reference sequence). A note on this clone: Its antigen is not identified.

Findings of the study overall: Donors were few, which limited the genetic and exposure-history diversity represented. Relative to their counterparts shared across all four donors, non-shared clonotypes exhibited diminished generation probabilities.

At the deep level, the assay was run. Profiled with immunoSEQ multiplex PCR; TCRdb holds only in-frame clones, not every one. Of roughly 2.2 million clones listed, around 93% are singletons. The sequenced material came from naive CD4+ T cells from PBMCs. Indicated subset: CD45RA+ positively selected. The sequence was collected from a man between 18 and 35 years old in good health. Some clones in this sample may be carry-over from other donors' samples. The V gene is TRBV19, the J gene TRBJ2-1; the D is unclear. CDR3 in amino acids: CASSPERFSYNEQFF. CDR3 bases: TGTGCCAGTAGTCCCGAAAGGTTCTCCTACAATGAGCAGTTCTTC.